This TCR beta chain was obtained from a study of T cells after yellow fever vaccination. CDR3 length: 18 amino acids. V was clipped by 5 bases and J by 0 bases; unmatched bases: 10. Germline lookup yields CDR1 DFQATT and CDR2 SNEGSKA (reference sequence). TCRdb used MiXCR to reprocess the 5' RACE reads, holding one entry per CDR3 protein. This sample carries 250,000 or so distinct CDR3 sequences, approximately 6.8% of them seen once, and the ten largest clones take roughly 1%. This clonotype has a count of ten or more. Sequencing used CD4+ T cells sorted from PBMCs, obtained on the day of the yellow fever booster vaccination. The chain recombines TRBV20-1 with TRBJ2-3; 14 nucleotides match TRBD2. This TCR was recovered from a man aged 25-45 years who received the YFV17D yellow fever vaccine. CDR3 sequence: CSAPGTSGSLGSTDTQYF. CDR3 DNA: TGCAGTGCTCCAGGGACTAGCGGGAGTCTGGGGAGCACAGATACGCAGTATTTT.